The clone carrying this TCR beta chain was observed a few times. The sample belongs to a study of OX40 agonist ivuxolimab in advanced cancers. Background on the study: An agonistic human IgG2 monoclonal antibody against OX40 (CD134) was given. The dose-escalation cohort had hepatocellular carcinoma, melanoma, renal cell or head and neck cancer.

CDR1 is SEHNR and CDR2 is FQNEAQ in the germline V gene (reference sequence). Trimming cost V 5 bases and J 2 bases, with 13 bases left between them. This CDR3 region has 14 residues. TCRdb's copy holds only in-frame clones and misses some; the assay was immunoSEQ multiplex PCR. The sample has tens of thousands of clones, about nine tenths seen once; the top ten hold less than 9.5%. Cycle 7 day 1, cycle 4 day 1, and baseline were the timepoints at which blood was sampled. V gene TRBV7-9 combines with J gene TRBJ2-7, with D hard to call. The TCR was taken from an adult with an advanced solid tumor such as melanoma, head and neck, liver or kidney cancer. The starting material was CD4+ or CD8+ T cells sorted from blood, obtained in a trial of the OX40 agonist ivuxolimab. Written as DNA, the CDR3 is TGTGCCAGCAGCCCCTCAGCCGCCCCCTACGAGCAGTACTTC. This gives the protein CASSPSAAPYEQYF.